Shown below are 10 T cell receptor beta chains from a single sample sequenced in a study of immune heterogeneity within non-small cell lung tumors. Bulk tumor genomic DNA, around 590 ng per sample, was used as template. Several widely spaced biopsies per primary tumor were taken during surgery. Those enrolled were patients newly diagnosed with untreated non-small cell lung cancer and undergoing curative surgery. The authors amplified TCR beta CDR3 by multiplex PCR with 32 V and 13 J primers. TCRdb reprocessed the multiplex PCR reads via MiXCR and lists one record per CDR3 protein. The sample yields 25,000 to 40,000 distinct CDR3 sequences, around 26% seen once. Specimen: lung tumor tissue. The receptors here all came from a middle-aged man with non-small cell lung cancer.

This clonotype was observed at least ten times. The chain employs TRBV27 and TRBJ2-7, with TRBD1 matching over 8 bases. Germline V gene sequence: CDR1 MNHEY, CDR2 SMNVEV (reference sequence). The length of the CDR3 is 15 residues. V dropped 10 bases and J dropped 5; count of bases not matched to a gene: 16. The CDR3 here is CATQLNGQGNNEQYF. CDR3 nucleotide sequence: TGTGCCACCCAACTGAACGGACAGGGTAACAACGAGCAGTACTTC.

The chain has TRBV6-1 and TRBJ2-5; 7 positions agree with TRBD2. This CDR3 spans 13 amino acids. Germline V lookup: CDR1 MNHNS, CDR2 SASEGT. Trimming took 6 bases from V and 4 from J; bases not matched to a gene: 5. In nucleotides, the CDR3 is TGTGCCAGCAGACCCGGGGGGTTAGAGACCCAGTACTTC. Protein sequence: CASRPGGLETQYF.

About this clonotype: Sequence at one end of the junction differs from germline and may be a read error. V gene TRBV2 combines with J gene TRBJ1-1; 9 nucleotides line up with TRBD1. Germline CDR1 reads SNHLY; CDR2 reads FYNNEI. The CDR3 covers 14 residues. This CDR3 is CAISGTGGRTEAFF. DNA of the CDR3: TGTGCCATCAGTGGTACAGGGGGCCGGACTGAAGCTTTCTTT.

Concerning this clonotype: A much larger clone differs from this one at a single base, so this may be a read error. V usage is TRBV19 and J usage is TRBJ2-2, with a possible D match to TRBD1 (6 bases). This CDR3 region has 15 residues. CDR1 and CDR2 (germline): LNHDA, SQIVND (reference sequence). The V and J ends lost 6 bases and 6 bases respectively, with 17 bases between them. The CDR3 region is CASSSGTIYPGELFF. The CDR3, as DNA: TGTGCCAGTAGCTCCGGGACAATCTACCCCGGGGAGCTGTTTTTT.

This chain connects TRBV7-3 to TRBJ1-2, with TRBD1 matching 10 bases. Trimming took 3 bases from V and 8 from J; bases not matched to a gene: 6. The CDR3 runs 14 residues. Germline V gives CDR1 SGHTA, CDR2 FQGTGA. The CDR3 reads CASSFAGTGDGYTF. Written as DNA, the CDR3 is TGTGCCAGCAGCTTTGCCGGGACAGGGGACGGCTACACCTTC. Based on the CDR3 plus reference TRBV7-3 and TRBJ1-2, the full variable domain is GAGVSQTPSNKVTEKGKYVELRCDPISGHTALYWYRQSLGQGPEFLIYFQGTGAADDSGLPNDRFFAVRPEGSVSTLKIQRTERGDSAVYLCASSFAGTGDGYTFGSGTRLTVV.

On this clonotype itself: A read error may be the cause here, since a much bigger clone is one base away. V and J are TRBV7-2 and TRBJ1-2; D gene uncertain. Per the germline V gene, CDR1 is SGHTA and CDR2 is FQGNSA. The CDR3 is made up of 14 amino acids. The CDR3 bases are TGTGGCAGCAGCCCCCCCGGCAGAGGAGAAGGCTACACCTTC. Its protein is CGSSPPGRGEGYTF.

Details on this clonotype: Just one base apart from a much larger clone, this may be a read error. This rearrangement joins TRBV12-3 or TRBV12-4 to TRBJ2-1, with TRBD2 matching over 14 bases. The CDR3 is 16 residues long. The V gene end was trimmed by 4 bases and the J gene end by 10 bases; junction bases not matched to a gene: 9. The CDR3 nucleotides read TGTGCCAGCAGTTGGGGACTAGCGGGAGCCATGAAAGAGCAGTTCTTC. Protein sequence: CASSWGLAGAMKEQFF.

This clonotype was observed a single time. The CDR3 here is CSANPSVRANEQFF. In DNA, the CDR3 is TGCAGTGCCAATCCTAGCGTGAGGGCCAATGAGCAGTTCTTC. This chain links TRBV20-1 with TRBJ2-1, with D maybe TRBD2 (6 bases). The CDR3 totals 14 residues. Trimming pared 6 bases from V and 6 bases from J, leaving 18 bases between. CDR1 is DFQATT and CDR2 is SNEGSKA in the germline V gene (reference sequence).

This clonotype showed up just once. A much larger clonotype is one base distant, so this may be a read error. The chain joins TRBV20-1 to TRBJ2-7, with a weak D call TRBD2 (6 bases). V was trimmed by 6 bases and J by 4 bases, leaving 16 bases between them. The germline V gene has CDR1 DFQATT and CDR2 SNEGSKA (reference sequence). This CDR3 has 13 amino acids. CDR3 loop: CSALVGSKYEQYF. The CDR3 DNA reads TGCAGTGCCCTAGTCGGGAGCAAATACGAGCAGTACTTC.

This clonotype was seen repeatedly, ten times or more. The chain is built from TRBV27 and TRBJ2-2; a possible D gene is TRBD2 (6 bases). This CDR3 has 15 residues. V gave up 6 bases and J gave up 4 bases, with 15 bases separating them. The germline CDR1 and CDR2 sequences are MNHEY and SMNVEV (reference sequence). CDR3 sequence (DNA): TGTGCCAGCAGGCGGGCAGGAGCGGGCACCGGGGAGCTGTTTTTT. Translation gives CASRRAGAGTGELFF.